A single sample gave rise to the 15 T cell receptor beta chains below, sequenced in a study of cytomegalovirus exposure and HLA in healthy donors. The PCR made use of 60 Vbeta and 13 Jbeta primers. Produced via immunoSEQ multiplex PCR; TCRdb's table is partial and in-frame only. Of 150,000 to 200,000 clones in the sample, approximately 80% were seen once. The sample comprised PBMCs. Receptors originate from a woman in her forties in good health and CMV-seronegative.

The chain uses TRBV5-6 and TRBJ2-1, with 10 nucleotides matching TRBD1. Germline V lookup: CDR1 SGHDT, CDR2 YYEEEE. The V segment lost 3 bases and the J segment 2 bases; nucleotides outside the gene matches: 5. This CDR3 contains 16 residues. CDR3 amino acids: CASSYRDRGTYNEQFF. In nucleotides, the CDR3 is TGTGCCAGCAGCTACCGGGACAGGGGCACCTACAATGAGCAGTTCTTC.

The genes are TRBV10-3 and TRBJ1-1; TRBD1 matches at 8 bases. Trimming removed 6 bases from V and 3 bases from J; junction bases left unmatched: 6. CDR3 length: 14 residues. CDR1 is ENHRY, CDR2 SYGVKD, per germline. CDR3 nucleotides: TGTGCCATCAGCAAGGACAGGGCGGACACTGAAGCTTTCTTT. It encodes CAISKDRADTEAFF.

V gene TRBV7-2 combines with J gene TRBJ2-1; D gene uncertain. V was cut by 6 bases and J by 2 bases, with 8 bases left in between. CDR3 size: 13 residues. Germline lookup yields CDR1 SGHTA and CDR2 FQGNSA. The CDR3 DNA reads TGTGCCAGCAGTTCAGTCCCCTACAATGAGCAGTTCTTC. This codes for CASSSVPYNEQFF.

The table lists this clone with a few counts. This chain links TRBV7-3 with TRBJ1-2, with 9 bases aligning to TRBD1. Germline V gene data show CDR1 as SGHTA and CDR2 as FQGTGA. The CDR3 totals 16 residues. Trimming took 2 bases from V and 0 from J; bases not matched to a gene: 4. The CDR3, as DNA: TGTGCCAGCAGCTTATACGGGACAGGGACTAACTATGGCTACACCTTC. Translation: CASSLYGTGTNYGYTF.

V is TRBV6-4 and J is TRBJ2-1; TRBD1 is a possible D gene (5 bases). V lost 10 bases and J 2 bases, leaving 15 bases between the germline ends. This CDR3 comprises 14 residues. Germline CDR1 reads MRHNA; CDR2 reads SNTAGT. The CDR3 nucleotides read TGTGCCATTAAACAGGCTACTACCTACAATGAGCAGTTCTTC. Amino acids: CAIKQATTYNEQFF.

The chain employs TRBV5-1 and TRBJ2-3; D not certain. Germline assignment: CDR1 SGHRS and CDR2 YFSETQ. The CDR3 totals 14 residues. The ends were cut back, 0 bases at V and 0 bases at J, with 5 bases in the middle. The chain's CDR3 is CASSLAGSTDTQYF. DNA of the CDR3: TGCGCCAGCAGCTTGGCCGGGAGCACAGATACGCAGTATTTT. Filled out from reference TRBV5-1 and TRBJ2-3, the complete variable domain reads KAGVTQTPRYLIKTRGQQVTLSCSPISGHRSVSWYQQTPGQGLQFLFEYFSETQRNKGNFPGRFSGRQFSNSRSEMNVSTLELGDSALYLCASSLAGSTDTQYFGPGTRLTVL.

The V call is TRBV30, the J call TRBJ1-1; D gene uncertain. Germline assignment: CDR1 GTSNPN and CDR2 SVGIG (reference sequence). There are 16 residues in the CDR3. Trimming left V 5 bases short and J 1 base short, with 20 bases between. Here the CDR3 DNA reads TGTGCCTGGGAGACCCCCCGGCCGACGGGGAACACTGAAGCTTTCTTT. Protein sequence: CAWETPRPTGNTEAFF.

This rearrangement joins TRBV5-1 to TRBJ2-3; a weak D match, TRBD2 (5 bases). The length of the CDR3 is 16 residues. The ends were cut back, 0 bases at V and 1 base at J, with 12 bases in the middle. Germline assignment: CDR1 SGHRS and CDR2 YFSETQ. The CDR3 is CASSLGEWAGTDTQYF. The CDR3 DNA reads as TGCGCCAGCAGCTTGGGGGAGTGGGCTGGCACAGATACGCAGTATTTT.

V usage is TRBV9 and J usage is TRBJ2-3; D might be TRBD1 (6 bases). Germline assignment: CDR1 SGDLS and CDR2 YYNGEE. V was clipped by 1 base and J by 4 bases, with 13 bases between them. This CDR3 region has 15 residues. CDR3 residues: CASSVNHRVSDTQYF. The CDR3 bases are TGTGCCAGCAGCGTAAATCACAGGGTTTCAGATACGCAGTATTTT.

The chain couples TRBV7-2 to TRBJ1-1, with 7 bases identical to TRBD1. The CDR3 sequence is 13 residues long. V was clipped by 5 bases and J by 0 bases; unmatched bases: 0. The germline CDR1 and CDR2 sequences are SGHTA and FQGNSA. The chain's CDR3 is CASSTGVNTEAFF. The CDR3 DNA follows: TGTGCCAGCAGCACAGGGGTGAACACTGAAGCTTTCTTT.

The chain recombines TRBV7-2 with TRBJ1-5, with 9 positions matching TRBD1. With V trimmed by 0 bases and J by 6 bases, 9 bases remained unmatched. The CDR3 extends over 17 amino acids. CDR1 and CDR2 (germline): SGHTA, FQGNSA. The CDR3 loop is CASSLAVGTGRIQPQHF. The CDR3 DNA is TGTGCCAGCAGCTTAGCAGTTGGGACAGGGAGAATTCAGCCCCAGCATTTT.

This chain links TRBV5-5 with TRBJ2-1; 12 nucleotides agree with TRBD2. The germline CDR1 and CDR2 sequences are SGHKS and YYEKEE (reference sequence). J lost 7 bases, V lost 0 bases, and 2 bases had no gene match. CDR3 length: 15 amino acids. The CDR3 is CASSLGLAGVNEQFF. The CDR3 DNA reads TGTGCCAGCAGCTTGGGACTAGCGGGAGTAAATGAGCAGTTCTTC.

This clone was seen a handful of times. The chain joins TRBV5-1 to TRBJ1-2, with no clear D. Per germline, CDR1 SGHRS and CDR2 YFSETQ. V was shortened by 6 bases and J by 4 bases, with 19 bases between the two germline ends. The CDR3 runs 15 residues. The chain's CDR3 is CASTQEPSGGYGYTF. In DNA form, the CDR3 reads TGCGCCAGCACCCAGGAACCGTCCGGAGGCTATGGCTACACCTTC.

The V call is TRBV9, the J call TRBJ1-2; D may be TRBD1 (6 bases). The CDR3 spans 13 residues. CDR1 SGDLS and CDR2 YYNGEE come from the germline V gene. Trimming stripped 0 bases from V and 9 bases from J, with 12 bases between. CDR3 residues: CASSVEGGMSYTF. CDR3 bases: TGTGCCAGCAGCGTAGAAGGGGGTATGAGCTACACCTTC. Variable domain in full (rest from reference TRBV9 and TRBJ1-2): DSGVTQTPKHLITATGQRVTLRCSPRSGDLSVYWYQQSLDQGLQFLIQYYNGEERAKGNILERFSAQQFPDLHSELNLSSLELGDSALYFCASSVEGGMSYTFGSGTRLTVV.

CDR3 in amino acids: CAWSARVGETQYF. CDR3 nucleotides: TGTGCCTGGAGTGCGAGGGTTGGGGAGACCCAGTACTTC. The rearrangement links TRBV30 to TRBJ2-5; D perhaps matches TRBD2 (5 bases). Germline CDR1 is GTSNPN and CDR2 is SVGIG (reference sequence). V was shortened by 1 base and J by 5 bases, with 11 bases between the two germline ends. The length of the CDR3 is 13 residues. The full variable domain, rest sourced from reference TRBV30 and TRBJ2-5, is SQTIHQWPATLVQPVGSPLSLECTVEGTSNPNLYWYRQAAGRGLQLLFYSVGIGQISSEVPQNLSASRPQDRQFILSSKKLLLSDSGFYLCAWSARVGETQYFGPGTRLLVL.